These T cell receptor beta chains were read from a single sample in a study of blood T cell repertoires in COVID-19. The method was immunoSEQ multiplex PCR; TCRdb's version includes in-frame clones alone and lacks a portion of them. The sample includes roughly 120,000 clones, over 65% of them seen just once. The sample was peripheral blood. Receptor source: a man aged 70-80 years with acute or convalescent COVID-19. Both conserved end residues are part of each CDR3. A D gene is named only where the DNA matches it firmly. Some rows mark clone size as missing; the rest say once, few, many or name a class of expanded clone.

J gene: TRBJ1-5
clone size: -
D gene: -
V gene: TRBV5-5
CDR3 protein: CASSPAAGALNQPQHF
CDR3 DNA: TGTGCCAGCAGCCCCGCGGCGGGAGCACTCAATCAGCCCCAGCATTTT

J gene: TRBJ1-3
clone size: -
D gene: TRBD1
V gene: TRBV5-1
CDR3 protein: CASSLGTGASSGNTIYF
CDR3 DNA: TGCGCCAGCAGCTTGGGGACAGGGGCCTCTTCTGGAAACACCATATATTTT

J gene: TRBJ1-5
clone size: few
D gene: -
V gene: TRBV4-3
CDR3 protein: CASSQELAGGNQPQHF
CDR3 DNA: TGCGCCAGCAGCCAAGAGTTGGCGGGGGGCAATCAGCCCCAGCATTTT

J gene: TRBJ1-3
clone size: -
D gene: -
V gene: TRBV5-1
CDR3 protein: CASSLGPSSGNTIYF
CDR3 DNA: TGCGCCAGCAGCTTGGGCCCGAGCTCTGGAAACACCATATATTTT

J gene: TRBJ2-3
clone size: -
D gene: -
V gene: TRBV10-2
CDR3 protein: CASSDRRGFGDTQYF
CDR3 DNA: TGCGCCAGCAGTGATCGACGGGGGTTCGGAGATACGCAGTATTTT

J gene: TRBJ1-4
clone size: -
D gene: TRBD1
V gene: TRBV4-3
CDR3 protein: CASSQGGDRGREKLFF
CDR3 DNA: TGCGCCAGCAGCCAAGGGGGGGACAGGGGAAGGGAAAAACTGTTTTTT

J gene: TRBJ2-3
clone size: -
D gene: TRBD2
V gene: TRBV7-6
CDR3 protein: CASSFAPLAGVIDTQYF
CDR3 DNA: TGTGCCAGCAGCTTCGCCCCACTAGCGGGAGTCATAGATACGCAGTATTTT

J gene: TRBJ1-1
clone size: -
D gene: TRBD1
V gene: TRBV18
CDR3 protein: CASSPNVRQGNTEAFF
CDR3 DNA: TGTGCCAGCTCACCAAACGTTAGACAGGGTAATACTGAAGCTTTCTTT

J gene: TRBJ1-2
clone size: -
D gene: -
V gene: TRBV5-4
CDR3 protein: CASSSQWGRGSGYTF
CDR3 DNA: TGTGCCAGCAGCTCCCAATGGGGCAGGGGTTCAGGCTACACCTTC

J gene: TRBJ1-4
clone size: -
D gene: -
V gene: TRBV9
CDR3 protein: CASSVGQVGEKLFF
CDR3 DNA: TGTGCCAGCAGCGTAGGACAGGTGGGGGAAAAACTGTTTTTT

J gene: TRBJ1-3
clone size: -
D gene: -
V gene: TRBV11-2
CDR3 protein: CASSLGRLSSGNTIYF
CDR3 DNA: TGTGCCAGCAGCTTAGGGCGGCTAAGCTCTGGAAACACCATATATTTT

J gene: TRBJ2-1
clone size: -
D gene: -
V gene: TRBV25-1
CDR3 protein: CASSESPKDEQFF
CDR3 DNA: TGTGCCAGCAGTGAGAGCCCGAAAGATGAGCAGTTCTTC

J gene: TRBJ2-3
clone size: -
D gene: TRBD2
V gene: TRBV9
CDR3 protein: CASSPGLAESTDTQYF
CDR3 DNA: TGTGCCAGCAGCCCGGGACTAGCGGAAAGCACAGATACGCAGTATTTT

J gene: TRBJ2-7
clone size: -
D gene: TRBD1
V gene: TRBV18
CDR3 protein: CASSTGTGEGGEQYF
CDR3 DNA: TGTGCCAGCTCAACCGGGACAGGGGAAGGGGGCGAGCAGTACTTC

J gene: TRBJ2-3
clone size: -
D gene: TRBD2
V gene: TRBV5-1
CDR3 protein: CASSPALWSGGPADTQYF
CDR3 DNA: TGCGCCAGCAGCCCCGCGCTTTGGTCGGGAGGGCCAGCAGATACGCAGTATTTT

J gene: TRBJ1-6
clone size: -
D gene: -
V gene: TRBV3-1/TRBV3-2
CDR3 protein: CASSQRGNSPLHF
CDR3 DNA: TGTGCCAGCAGCCAAAGGGGGAATTCACCCCTCCACTTT

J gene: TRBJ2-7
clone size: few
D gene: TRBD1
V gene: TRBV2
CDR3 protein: CASSEVHRGSYEQYF
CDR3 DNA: TGTGCCAGCAGTGAAGTGCACAGGGGGTCGTACGAGCAGTACTTC

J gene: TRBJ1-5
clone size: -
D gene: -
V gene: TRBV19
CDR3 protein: CASSIANAAGQHF
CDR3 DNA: TGTGCCAGTAGTATAGCAAACGCAGCGGGCCAGCATTTT

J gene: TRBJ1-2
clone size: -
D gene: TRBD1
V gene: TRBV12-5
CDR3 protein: CASGLGGAGYGYTF
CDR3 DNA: TGTGCTAGTGGTTTAGGGGGCGCGGGCTATGGCTACACCTTC

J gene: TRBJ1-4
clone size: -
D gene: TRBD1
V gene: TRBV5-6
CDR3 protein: CASSRWGTGDEKLFF
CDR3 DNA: TGTGCCAGCAGTCGCTGGGGGACAGGGGATGAAAAACTGTTTTTT

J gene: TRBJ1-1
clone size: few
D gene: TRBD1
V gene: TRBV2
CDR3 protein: CASSATGGLGGTEAFF
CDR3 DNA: TGTGCCAGCAGCGCGACAGGGGGGCTCGGTGGCACTGAAGCTTTCTTT

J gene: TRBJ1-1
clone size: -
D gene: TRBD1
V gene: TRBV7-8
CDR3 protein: CASSWPGTGGRNTEAFF
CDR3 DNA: TGTGCCAGCAGCTGGCCCGGGACAGGGGGTCGGAACACTGAAGCTTTCTTT

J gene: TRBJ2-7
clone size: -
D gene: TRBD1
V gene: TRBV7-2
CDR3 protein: CASSPKGGQRGGPYEQYF
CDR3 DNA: TGTGCCAGCAGCCCGAAAGGGGGACAGCGAGGGGGTCCCTACGAGCAGTACTTC

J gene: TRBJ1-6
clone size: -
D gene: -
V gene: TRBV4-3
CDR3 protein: CASSSGLSSYNSPLHF
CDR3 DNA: TGCGCCAGCAGCTCGGGACTGAGCTCCTATAATTCACCCCTCCACTTT

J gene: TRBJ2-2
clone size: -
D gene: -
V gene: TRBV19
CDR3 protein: CASTSPPDRPTGELFF
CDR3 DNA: TGTGCCAGCACCTCACCCCCCGACAGGCCCACCGGGGAGCTGTTTTTT

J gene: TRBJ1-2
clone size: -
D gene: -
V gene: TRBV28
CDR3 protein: CASSSTTGRVSYGYTF
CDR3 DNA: TGTGCCAGCAGTTCCACAACAGGGCGCGTCTCCTATGGCTACACCTTC

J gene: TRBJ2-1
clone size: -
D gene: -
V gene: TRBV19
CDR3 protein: CASIGRNEQFF
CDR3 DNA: TGTGCCAGTATTGGGAGGAATGAGCAGTTCTTC

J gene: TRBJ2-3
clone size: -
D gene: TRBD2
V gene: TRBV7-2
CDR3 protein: CASSPDPGLAGNTDTQYF
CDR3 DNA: TGTGCCAGCAGCCCTGACCCAGGACTAGCGGGTAACACAGATACGCAGTATTTT

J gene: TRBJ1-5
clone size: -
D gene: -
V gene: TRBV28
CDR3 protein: CASSPPHRVDSNQPQHF
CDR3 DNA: TGTGCCAGCAGTCCCCCCCACAGGGTAGACAGCAATCAGCCCCAGCATTTT

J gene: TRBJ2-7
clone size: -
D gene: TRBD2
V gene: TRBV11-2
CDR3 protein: CASSFPTSGLYEQYF
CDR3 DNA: TGTGCCAGCAGCTTTCCGACTAGCGGGCTCTACGAGCAGTACTTC

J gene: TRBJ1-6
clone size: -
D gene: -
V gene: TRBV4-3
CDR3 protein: CASNQDPVNSPLHF
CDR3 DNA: TGCGCCAGCAACCAAGATCCAGTCAATTCACCCCTTCACTTT

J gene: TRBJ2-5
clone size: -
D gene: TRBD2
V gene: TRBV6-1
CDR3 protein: CASSEANGLAGAGTQYF
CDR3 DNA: TGTGCCAGCAGTGAAGCTAACGGACTAGCGGGGGCGGGGACCCAGTACTTC

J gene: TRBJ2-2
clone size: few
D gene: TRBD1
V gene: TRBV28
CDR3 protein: CASSYGQAPGELFF
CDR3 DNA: TGTGCCAGCAGTTACGGACAGGCTCCCGGGGAGCTGTTTTTT

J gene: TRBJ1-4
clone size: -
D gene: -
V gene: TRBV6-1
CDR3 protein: CASSDTGFTNEKLFF
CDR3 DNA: TGTGCCAGCAGTGATACAGGGTTTACTAATGAAAAACTGTTTTTT

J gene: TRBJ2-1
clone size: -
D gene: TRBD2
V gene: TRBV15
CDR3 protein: CATSRDMGLAGVDEQFF
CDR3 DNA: TGTGCCACCAGCAGAGATATGGGACTAGCGGGAGTTGATGAGCAGTTCTTC

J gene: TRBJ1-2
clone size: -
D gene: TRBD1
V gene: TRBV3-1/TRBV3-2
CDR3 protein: CASSPGQRGLHYGYTF
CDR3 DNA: TGTGCCAGCAGCCCGGGACAGAGAGGTTTACACTATGGCTACACCTTC

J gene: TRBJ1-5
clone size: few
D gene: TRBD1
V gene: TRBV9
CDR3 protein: CASSVGQGGNQPQHF
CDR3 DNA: TGTGCCAGCAGCGTAGGACAGGGTGGCAATCAGCCCCAGCATTTT

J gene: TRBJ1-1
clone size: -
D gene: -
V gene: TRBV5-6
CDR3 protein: CASSFLPLAEAFF
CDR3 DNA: TGTGCCAGCAGCTTCCTTCCGTTAGCTGAAGCTTTCTTT

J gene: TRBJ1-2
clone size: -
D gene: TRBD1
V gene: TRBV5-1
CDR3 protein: CASRSDRGRSGYTF
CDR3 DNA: TGCGCCAGCAGGAGTGACAGGGGGCGAAGTGGCTACACCTTC

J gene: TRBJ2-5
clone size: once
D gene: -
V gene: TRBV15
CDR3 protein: CATSRDVGGKTQYF
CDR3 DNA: TGTGCCACCAGCAGAGATGTTGGCGGAAAGACCCAGTACTTC

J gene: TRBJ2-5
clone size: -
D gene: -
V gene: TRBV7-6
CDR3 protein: CASSLVGRGYPFQETQYF
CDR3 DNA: TGTGCCAGCAGCTTAGTAGGCAGGGGATACCCCTTCCAAGAGACCCAGTACTTC

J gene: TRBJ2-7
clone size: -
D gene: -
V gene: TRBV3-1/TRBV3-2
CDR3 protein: CASSQPTGSEQYF
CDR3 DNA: TGTGCCAGCAGCCAACCGACAGGCTCCGAGCAGTACTTC

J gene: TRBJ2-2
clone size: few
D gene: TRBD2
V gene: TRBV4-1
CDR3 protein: CASSTRTSGTTGELFF
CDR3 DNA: TGCGCCAGCAGCACAAGGACTAGCGGAACGACCGGGGAGCTGTTTTTT

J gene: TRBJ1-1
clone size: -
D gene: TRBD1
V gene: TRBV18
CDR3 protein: CASSPSGTGSTEAFF
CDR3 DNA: TGTGCCAGCTCACCATCCGGGACAGGGAGCACTGAAGCTTTCTTT

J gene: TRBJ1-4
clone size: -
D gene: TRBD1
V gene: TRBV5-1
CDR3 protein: CASRDRADEKLFF
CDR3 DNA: TGCGCCAGCAGGGACAGGGCTGATGAAAAACTGTTTTTT

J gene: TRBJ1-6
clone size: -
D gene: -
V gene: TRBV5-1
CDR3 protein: CASSLEQGGSNSPLHF
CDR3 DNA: TGCGCCAGCAGCTTGGAACAGGGCGGTAGCAATTCACCCCTCCACTTT

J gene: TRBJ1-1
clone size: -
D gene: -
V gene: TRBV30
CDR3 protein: CAWTFLSRGGTEAFF
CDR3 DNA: TGTGCCTGGACCTTCTTGTCGCGGGGAGGCACTGAAGCTTTCTTT

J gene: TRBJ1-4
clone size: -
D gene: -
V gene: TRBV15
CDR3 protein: CATSRAKLNRRNLEKLFF
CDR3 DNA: TGTGCCACCAGCAGAGCTAAATTGAACAGGAGAAATTTAGAAAAACTGTTTTTT

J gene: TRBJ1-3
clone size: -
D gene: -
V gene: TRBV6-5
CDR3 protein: CASRAGLSSGNTIYF
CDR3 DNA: TGTGCCAGCAGGGCAGGGCTAAGCTCTGGAAACACCATATATTTT

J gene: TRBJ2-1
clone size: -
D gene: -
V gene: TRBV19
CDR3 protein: CASSFGGSYNEQFF
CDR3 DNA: TGTGCCAGTAGTTTCGGAGGATCCTACAATGAGCAGTTCTTC

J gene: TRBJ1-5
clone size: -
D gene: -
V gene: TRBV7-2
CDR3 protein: CASSLAIGAGHQPQHF
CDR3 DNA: TGTGCCAGCAGCTTAGCGATAGGGGCAGGGCATCAGCCCCAGCATTTT

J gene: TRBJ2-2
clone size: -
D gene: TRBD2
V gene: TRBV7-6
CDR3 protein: CASSPAEGGRGELFF
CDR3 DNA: TGTGCCAGCAGCCCCGCCGAGGGCGGGAGGGGGGAGCTGTTTTTT

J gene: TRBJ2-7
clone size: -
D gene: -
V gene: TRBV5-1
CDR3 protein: CASSLGTAVSYEQYF
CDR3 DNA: TGCGCCAGCAGCTTGGGGACAGCTGTTTCCTACGAGCAGTACTTC

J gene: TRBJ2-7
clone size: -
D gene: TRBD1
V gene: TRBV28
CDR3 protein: CASSSFAQGDYEQYF
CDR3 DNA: TGTGCCAGCAGTTCATTTGCCCAGGGGGACTACGAGCAGTACTTC

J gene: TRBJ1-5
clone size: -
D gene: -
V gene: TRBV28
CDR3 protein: CASSLSQGAYQPQHF
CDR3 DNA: TGTGCCAGCAGTTTATCACAGGGAGCCTATCAGCCCCAGCATTTT

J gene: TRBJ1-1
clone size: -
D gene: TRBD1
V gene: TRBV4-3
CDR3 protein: CASSPGQGMNTEAFF
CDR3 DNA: TGCGCCAGCAGCCCAGGACAGGGAATGAACACTGAAGCTTTCTTT

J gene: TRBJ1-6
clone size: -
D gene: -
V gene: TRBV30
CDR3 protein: CAWIQGNSPLHF
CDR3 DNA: TGTGCCTGGATCCAGGGTAATTCACCCCTCCACTTT

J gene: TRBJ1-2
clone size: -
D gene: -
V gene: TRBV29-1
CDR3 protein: CSVEGTGRGYGYTF
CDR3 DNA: TGCAGCGTTGAAGGTACGGGAAGAGGCTATGGCTACACCTTC

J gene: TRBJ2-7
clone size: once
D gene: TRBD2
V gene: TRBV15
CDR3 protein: CATSSPWASGIYEQYF
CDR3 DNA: TGTGCCACCAGCAGTCCTTGGGCTAGCGGGATTTACGAGCAGTACTTC

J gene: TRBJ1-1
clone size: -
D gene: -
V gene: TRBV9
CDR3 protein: CASSTYGGLEGTEAFF
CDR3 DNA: TGTGCCAGCAGCACCTACGGGGGGTTGGAGGGCACTGAAGCTTTCTTT